This T cell receptor beta chain was sequenced in a study of cytomegalovirus exposure and HLA in healthy donors. The PCR used 60 Vbeta and 13 Jbeta primers. The table came from immunoSEQ multiplex PCR; TCRdb's copy has only in-frame clones and leaves some out. Altogether 95,000 to 150,000 clones are present, 65% to 80% being singletons, with the ten largest covering approximately 3%. This clone was detected only a few times. The CDR3 length is 14 residues. V was pared by 4 bases and J by 3 bases, with 13 bases between. Germline CDR1 is SGHAT and CDR2 is FQNNGV. The sequence derives from a woman aged 40 to 55 in good health and CMV-seropositive. Sequenced input: PBMCs. The chain links TRBV11-2 to TRBJ2-7; tentatively, D is TRBD1 (6 bases). CDR3 region: CASSSNRQVYEQYF. The CDR3 DNA reads as TGTGCCAGCAGCTCCAATCGACAGGTCTACGAGCAGTACTTC.